This TCR beta chain was found in a study of OX40 agonist ivuxolimab in advanced cancers. A history of autoimmune disease or systemic immunosuppression excluded patients. This clone has only one observation. The table came from immunoSEQ multiplex PCR; TCRdb's copy has only in-frame clones and leaves some out. The data contain some 80,000 clones, around nine tenths of them seen just once; the ten biggest clones take up approximately 0.67%. The CDR3 totals 12 residues. The V gene lost 1 base and the J gene lost 3 bases, with 4 bases spanning the gap. Germline V lookup: CDR1 MDHEN, CDR2 SYDVKM. The chain couples TRBV28 to TRBJ2-7; D uncertain. The TCR sequence derives from an adult with an advanced solid tumor such as melanoma, head and neck, liver or kidney cancer. The sample here was CD4+ or CD8+ T cells sorted from blood, taken in a trial of the OX40 agonist ivuxolimab. The CDR3 DNA reads as TGTGCCAGCAGTTTATCCGGCTACGAGCAGTACTTC. It is translated as CASSLSGYEQYF.